This T cell receptor beta chain was sequenced in a study of T cells after yellow fever vaccination. The overall study: Fractions of low cell number were prepared using SMART-Seq v4 Ultra Low Input. Study results and caveats: It was a small share of clonotypes that appeared in both CD4 and CD8 compartments.

The CDR3 runs to 16 residues. Per the germline V gene, CDR1 is MGHRA and CDR2 is YSYEKL. A universal primer site and UMIs were added as TCR cDNA was made by 5'RACE template switching. TCRdb reanalysed the 5' RACE reads using MiXCR and keeps one entry per CDR3 protein. The sample carries over 300,000 distinct CDR3 sequences, 6.8% recorded once. Concerning this clonotype: Antigen specificity is unknown. Mismatch with germline at one junction end may stem from a read error.

V gene TRBV4-1 combines with J gene TRBJ2-5; D uncertain. The receptor comes from a young man who received the YFV17D yellow fever vaccine. The starting material was PBMCs, obtained about 49 days after the first yellow fever vaccination. CDR3 sequence reads: CASSQKGPPLVETPYF. The CDR3 DNA is TGCGCCAGCAGCCAAAAGGGCCCCCCGCTAGTGGAGACCCCGTACTTC.